Presented here are 19 T cell receptor beta chains from one specimen sequenced in a study of cytomegalovirus exposure and HLA in healthy donors (dated 2017 in TCRdb). Library prep was done by the immunoSEQ multiplex PCR assay. A mixture of 60 forward primers for TCR Vbeta segments and 13 reverse primers for TCR Jbeta segments was used in the multiplex PCR. TCRdb took this table from immuneACCESS and kept in-frame rearrangements with V and J called. Such tables lack part of the clones; where checked against another copy, unresolved V genes explain under half of the gap, and the rest is unexplained. The table kept for this sample lists 60,000 or so clones. Around 9% of the sample belongs to the ten largest clones. Sequencing was carried out using PBMCs. These receptors were obtained from a man aged 45 to 65 in good health and CMV-seropositive.

Details on this clone: A read error may produce the germline difference seen at one junction end. The J gene is TRBJ1-5, the V gene TRBV18, with 8 bases aligning to TRBD1. CDR3 length: 16 residues. CDR1 and CDR2 from the germline V gene are KGHSH and LQKENI. CDR3 nucleotides: TGTGCCAGCTCACCAACTTCTTCAGGGGGCAAGCAGCCCCAGCATTTT. It codes for CASSPTSSGGKQPQHF.

The chain uses TRBV5-1 and TRBJ1-2; D uncertain. V was trimmed by 0 bases and J by 9 bases, leaving 9 bases between them. The CDR3 consists of 12 residues. Germline V gene sequence: CDR1 SGHRS, CDR2 YFSETQ. The CDR3 DNA reads as TGCGCCAGCAGCTTGGGTGCGGGGAGCTACACCTTC. As protein: CASSLGAGSYTF.

The chain uses TRBV30 and TRBJ1-5; weak D call: TRBD1 (5 bases). V was pared by 0 bases and J by 2 bases, with 11 bases between. Germline V CDR1 and CDR2: GTSNPN, SVGIG (reference sequence). CDR3 length: 15 amino acids. CDR3 sequence reads: CAWSVGGLGNQPQHF. The CDR3 DNA follows: TGTGCCTGGAGTGTGGGGGGGTTGGGCAATCAGCCCCAGCATTTT.

The genes are TRBV28 and TRBJ1-4; D is possibly TRBD1 (6 bases). The V gene's germline CDR1 is MDHEN and CDR2 SYDVKM. CDR3 size: 18 residues. V was clipped by 2 bases and J by 3 bases, with 19 bases between them. CDR3 region: CASSLKAGESRANEKLFF. For the CDR3, the DNA is TGTGCCAGCAGTTTAAAGGCAGGGGAGAGTAGGGCTAATGAAAAACTGTTTTTT.

The chain recombines TRBV7-2 with TRBJ2-7, with TRBD2 identical over 7 bases. Losses at the gene ends were 6 bases for V and 0 bases for J; bases not matched to a gene: 2. CDR1 is SGHTA, CDR2 FQGNSA, per germline. The CDR3 spans 13 residues. The CDR3 nucleotides are TGTGCCAGCAGGGGGGGGAGCTCCTACGAGCAGTACTTC. Its protein is CASRGGSSYEQYF. Filled out from reference TRBV7-2 and TRBJ2-7, the complete variable domain reads GAGVSQSPSNKVTEKGKDVELRCDPISGHTALYWYRQSLGQGLEFLIYFQGNSAPDKSGLPSDRFSAERTGGSVSTLTIQRTQQEDSAVYLCASRGGSSYEQYFGPGTRLTVT.

This chain connects TRBV28 to TRBJ1-5, with 10 nucleotides matching TRBD1. This CDR3 has 15 amino acids. Germline V gene data show CDR1 as MDHEN and CDR2 as SYDVKM. J gave up 0 bases and V 4 bases, and 0 bases lay outside the gene matches. The CDR3 bases are TGTGCCAGCAGTTGGACAGGGGGTAGCAATCAGCCCCAGCATTTT. Its translation: CASSWTGGSNQPQHF.

V usage is TRBV6-1 and J usage is TRBJ2-2, with TRBD2 as a possible D gene (7 bases). Germline V CDR1 and CDR2: MNHNS, SASEGT. Trimming left V 6 bases short and J 1 base short, with 12 bases between. The CDR3 runs to 15 residues. The CDR3 DNA reads TGTGCCAGCAGGAGGGGGGGTGAGAACACCGGGGAGCTGTTTTTT. Translation gives CASRRGGENTGELFF.

The rearrangement joins TRBV27 to TRBJ1-1; 7 bases map to TRBD1. Looked up from germline, CDR1 is MNHEY and CDR2 is SMNVEV (reference sequence). The J segment lost 5 bases and the V segment lost 6 bases, leaving 9 bases of the junction unmatched. This CDR3 spans 14 amino acids. The CDR3 loop is CASSAGGHRTEAFF. DNA for the CDR3: TGTGCCAGCAGCGCAGGGGGGCATCGGACTGAAGCTTTCTTT.

The chain recombines TRBV14 with TRBJ1-1; unclear D gene. This CDR3 contains 13 residues. CDR1 and CDR2 from the germline V gene are SGHDN and FVKESK. Trimming took 4 bases from V and 0 from J, leaving 6 bases between them. In nucleotides, the CDR3 is TGTGCCAGCAGCCCCCTCTTGAACACTGAAGCTTTCTTT. It is translated as CASSPLLNTEAFF.

V gene TRBV5-1 combines with J gene TRBJ2-6; D gene uncertain. There are 14 residues in the CDR3. Between the trimmed V and J ends, which lost 2 bases and 1 base, there was a span of 4 bases. Germline values: CDR1 SGHRS, CDR2 YFSETQ. The DNA for the CDR3 is TGCGCCAGCAGCTTCCGGTCTGGGGCCAACGTCCTGACTTTC. It specifies CASSFRSGANVLTF.

This chain connects TRBV9 to TRBJ2-1, with 12 bases matching TRBD2. V dropped 3 bases and J dropped 6; count of bases not matched to a gene: 1. In germline, CDR1 is SGDLS, CDR2 YYNGEE. The CDR3 has 14 amino acids. In DNA form, the CDR3 reads TGTGCCAGCAGCGCGACTAGCGGGAGCAATGAGCAGTTCTTC. Protein product: CASSATSGSNEQFF.

The rearrangement joins TRBV4-1 to TRBJ2-5; 11 bases map to TRBD2. Germline V gene lookup returns CDR1 MGHRA and CDR2 YSYEKL. V trimming: 0 bases; J trimming: 5 bases; junction bases outside the gene matches: 5. The CDR3 length is 16 residues. The CDR3 spells CASSQDTSGSHETQYF. CDR3 sequence (DNA): TGCGCCAGCAGCCAAGACACTAGCGGGAGTCATGAGACCCAGTACTTC.

This chain joins TRBV11-2 and TRBJ2-7, with 11 bases fitting TRBD2. In germline, CDR1 is SGHAT, CDR2 FQNNGV. Trimming took 5 bases from V and 2 from J; bases not matched to a gene: 2. CDR3 length: 14 amino acids. CDR3 nucleotides: TGTGCCAGCAGCACTAGCGGGGGAGCCTACGAGCAGTACTTC. It specifies CASSTSGGAYEQYF.

This chain connects TRBV25-1 to TRBJ1-2, with D tentatively TRBD1 (5 bases). The germline V gene has CDR1 MGHDK and CDR2 SYGVNS. The CDR3 extends over 14 amino acids. Trimming removed 2 bases at V and 8 bases at J, with 15 bases between. As DNA, the CDR3 is TGTGCCAGCAGTGAAGGCGGGGCGGCTAAGGGCTACACCTTC. Translation gives CASSEGGAAKGYTF.

To note about this clone: An end of the junction differs from the germline gene, which may be a read error. This chain uses TRBV7-6 with TRBJ2-1; no firm D call. This CDR3 contains 11 residues. Germline CDR1 SGHVS, CDR2 FNYEAQ. CDR3: CARSLDGEQFF. The DNA of the CDR3 is TGTGCCAGAAGCTTAGACGGGGAGCAGTTCTTC.

V usage is TRBV5-1 and J usage is TRBJ2-1; 8 bases fit TRBD2. CDR3 size: 13 residues. V lost 6 bases, J lost 5 bases, and 4 bases stayed unmatched. Germline values: CDR1 SGHRS, CDR2 YFSETQ. The CDR3 spells CASTSGGHNEQFF. The CDR3 bases are TGCGCCAGCACGAGCGGGGGCCACAATGAGCAGTTCTTC.

The V gene is TRBV9, the J gene TRBJ2-1; 10 bases fit TRBD2. J gave up 7 bases and V 4 bases, and 5 bases lay outside the gene matches. Germline V gives CDR1 SGDLS, CDR2 YYNGEE. The CDR3 is 14 residues long. The CDR3 is CASSPSGSGNEQFF. CDR3 DNA sequence: TGTGCCAGCAGCCCTAGCGGGAGTGGGAATGAGCAGTTCTTC.

This chain links TRBV6-5 with TRBJ1-1; 7 positions match TRBD1. Germline lookup yields CDR1 MNHEY and CDR2 SVGAGI. V lost 5 bases and J lost 0; bases outside the gene matches: 6. The CDR3 is made up of 15 amino acids. In DNA, the CDR3 is TGTGCCAGCAGTGCGACGGGACAGTTGAACACTGAAGCTTTCTTT. Translating it yields CASSATGQLNTEAFF.

The chain joins TRBV4-2 to TRBJ2-7; TRBD2 matches 15 bases. The CDR3 runs 19 residues. In germline, CDR1 is LGHNA, CDR2 YNFKEQ. V gave up 5 bases and J gave up 6 bases; unmatched junction bases: 17. Here the CDR3 reads CASSSAGTSGGFIPFEQYF. The CDR3 nucleotides are TGTGCCAGCAGCTCCGCCGGGACTAGCGGGGGGTTTATACCATTCGAGCAGTACTTC.